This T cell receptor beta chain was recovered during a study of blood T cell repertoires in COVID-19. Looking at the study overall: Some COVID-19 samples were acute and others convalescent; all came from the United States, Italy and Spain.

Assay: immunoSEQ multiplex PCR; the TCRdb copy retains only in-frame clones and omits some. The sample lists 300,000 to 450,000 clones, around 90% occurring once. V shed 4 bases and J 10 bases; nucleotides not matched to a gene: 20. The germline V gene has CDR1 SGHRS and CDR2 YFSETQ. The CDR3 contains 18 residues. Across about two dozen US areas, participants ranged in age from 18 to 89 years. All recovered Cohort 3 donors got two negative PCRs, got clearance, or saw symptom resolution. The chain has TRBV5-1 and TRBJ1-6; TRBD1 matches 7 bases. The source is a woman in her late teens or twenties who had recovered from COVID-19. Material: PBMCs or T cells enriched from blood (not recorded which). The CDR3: CASSPSPLSGGRNSPLHF. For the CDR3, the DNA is TGCGCCAGCAGCCCTTCCCCACTTTCAGGGGGGAGGAACTCACCCCTCCACTTT. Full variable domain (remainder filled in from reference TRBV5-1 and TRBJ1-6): KAGVTQTPRYLIKTRGQQVTLSCSPISGHRSVSWYQQTPGQGLQFLFEYFSETQRNKGNFPGRFSGRQFSNSRSEMNVSTLELGDSALYLCASSPSPLSGGRNSPLHFGNGTRLTVT.